This T cell receptor (beta chain) was recorded in a study of shared clonotypes between healthy human individuals (dated by TCRdb to 2018 to 2020). A note on the overall study: The cohort comprised two women and a few men aged 18 to 49 years. To estimate repertoire size and how much clonotypes are shared between individuals, the study performed deep sequencing of blood TCR repertoires from five healthy adults. Between about 0.85 and 9.5 billion PBMCs per donor were obtained by leukapheresis. Libraries were prepared and TCR repertoires were sequenced by different laboratories using diverse techniques, in order to increase sequencing depth and limit assay-specific biases. For each donor, CD4 naive and CD4 memory were each given three plates, CD8 naive was given two plates, and CD8 memory was given one plate.

General conclusions and limits of the study: Clonotypes shared by all four sorted-subset donors showed higher generation probabilities than non-shared clonotypes. Based on pairwise subsampling, the degree of clonotype sharing among donors was expected to be affected by sequencing depth. Even with the large sequencing depth, rarefaction of the sorted-subset datasets indicated that sequencing was incomplete. Naive subsets generally had larger estimated clonotype richness than memory subsets did. Sampling was restricted to blood, and TCR repertoires in tissue are likely to differ from TCR repertoires in blood. When a handful of donors were compared, the shared fraction of clonotypes was about 5.4% for naive CD4, 3.5% to 4% for naive CD8, 2.3% for memory CD4, and less than 0.45% for memory CD8. The genetic and exposure-history diversity represented was limited by the small number of donors.

V is clipped by 7 bases and J by 6 bases, and the sequence between their germline boundaries is 17 bases long. CDR1 SQVTM and CDR2 ANQGSEA are derived from the germline V gene. The cysteine opens and the phenylalanine closes a CDR3 of 13 amino acids. Just the 39-base CDR3 DNA is kept, in frame starting at base 1. The donors were healthy, HIV-negative adults who had no recently reported acute infections or vaccinations. Only Caucasian adults living in Nashville, Tennessee, USA were represented among the donors. CD4+ T cells were enriched through magnetic negative selection, after which naive cells were positively selected on CD45RA and the remaining negative fraction served as the memory subset. Blood was obtained by leukapheresis, after which PBMCs were separated by Ficoll-Histopaque density gradient centrifugation and cryopreserved in liquid nitrogen vapor phase. Analytical flow cytometry was used to check the purity and quantity of every magnetically sorted T cell population. Genomic DNA was isolated from each sorted fraction and quantified by UV absorbance on a Nanodrop 2000c.

Using the deep immunoSEQ assay, TCR CDR3 regions were amplified from genomic DNA by multiplex PCR. For each cell subset, the extracted genomic DNA was distributed evenly across all wells of several immunoSEQ 96-well plates, and each plate served as one replicate. Each replicate PCR for sorted subsets received 150 to 250 ng genomic DNA, equal to 28,000 or so T cell genomes. Purified libraries were measured with a Qubit 3.0 fluorometer, size-checked on a Bioanalyzer 2100, and measured again with the KAPA Library Quantification kit. A separate single-read 150-cycle Illumina NextSeq 550 flow cell was used to sequence each immunoSEQ 96-well plate. The authors processed their data as follows. Because only junctional sequences without quality scores were contained in the immunoSEQ output, filtering matching that applied to full-length reads could not be performed. To assign V/J genes and CDR3, sequences were annotated using PyIR, a Python wrapper for IgBLAST v1.9, with IMGT germline references. Reads were filtered out if the reads had weak V/J assignments (E-value above 1e-6), no CDR3, stop codons, out-of-frame junctions, or ambiguous translated residues. V3J clonotypes were defined as sequences sharing an identical inferred V gene, J gene, and CDR3 amino acid sequence. Percentage overlap between repertoires was calculated by dividing the number of shared unique clonotypes by the size of the smaller repertoire. Richness of each repertoire was evaluated using RTK rarefaction, the Chao1 estimator, and Recon v2.1 estimates of unobserved clonotypes. For all TCRbeta clonotypes obtained by the gDNA method from a handful of donors, generation probabilities were computed with OLGA. Imported from immuneACCESS, the table was reduced by TCRdb to in-frame sequences with V and J called. These copies leave out some clones; in studies compared against another copy, an unresolved V gene accounts for under half, and the cause of the remainder is not known. That table supplies the V and J calls and clone size; D and trimming were determined from the DNA. The sample table records over a million clones; around three quarters of these occur just once. 0.6% to 0.75% of the sample lies in the top ten.

In this sample, this clone turned up many times. No antigen is known for it. Per-base qualities were not stored, and no clone one base away is much larger. This receptor was obtained from a man aged 18 to 35 in good health. Some clones in this sample may be carry-over from other donors' samples. Sequences were obtained from memory CD4+ T cells from PBMCs. Sample cell subset or site, as interpreted from the label and publication: CD45RA-negative fraction. This sequence uses TRBV29-1 and TRBJ2-3; the best D guess is TRBD2, with 6 bases matching. In nucleotides, the sequence is TGCAGCGGAGGAGGAGGCCGGGAGGATACGCAGTATTTT. Its translation is CSGGGGREDTQYF.